This T cell receptor (beta chain) was obtained from a study of glioma-infiltrating T cells. This CDR3 is 13 amino acids long. The ends lost 5 bases at V and 5 bases at J; junction bases unmatched: 4. Per the germline V gene, CDR1 is SGHDN and CDR2 is FVKESK. TCR alpha and beta CDR3 regions were amplified from RNA using iRepertoire nested multiplex PCR. TCRdb redid the calling of the multiplex PCR reads with MiXCR, one entry per CDR3 protein. Among approximately 89,000 distinct CDR3 sequences listed, about 25% were seen once. As for this clonotype: Since no conserved phenylalanine or tryptophan closes the CDR3, a read error is the likely cause.

This clonotype was obtained from a human donor with low-grade glioma or glioblastoma, undergoing nonglioma brain surgery, or in good health (not recorded which). The chain combines TRBV14 with TRBJ2-7, with 9 bases identical to TRBD1. Sequencing used glioma tissue, nonneoplastic brain tissue, or PBMCs (not recorded which). In DNA, the CDR3 is TGTGCCAGCAGCTCCGGGACAGGGAACGAGCAGTACTTA. Translating it yields CASSSGTGNEQYL.